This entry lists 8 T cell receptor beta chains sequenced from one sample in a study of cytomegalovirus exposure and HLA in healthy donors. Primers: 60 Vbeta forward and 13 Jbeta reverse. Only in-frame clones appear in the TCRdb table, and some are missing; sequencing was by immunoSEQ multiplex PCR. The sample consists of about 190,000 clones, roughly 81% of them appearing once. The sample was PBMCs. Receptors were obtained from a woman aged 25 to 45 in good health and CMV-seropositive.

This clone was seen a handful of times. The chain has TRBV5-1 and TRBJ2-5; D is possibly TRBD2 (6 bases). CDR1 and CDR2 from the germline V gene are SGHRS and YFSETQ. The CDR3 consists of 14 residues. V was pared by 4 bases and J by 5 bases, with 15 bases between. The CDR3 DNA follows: TGCGCCAGCAGCGACGGGACTCTGGGGGAGACCCAGTACTTC. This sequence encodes CASSDGTLGETQYF.

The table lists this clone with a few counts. As DNA, the CDR3 is TGTGCCAGCAGGCCTATTAGGACATCCCCTGAAGCTTTCTTT. Protein: CASRPIRTSPEAFF. The chain combines TRBV6-1 with TRBJ1-1; D is possibly TRBD1 (5 bases). Germline V gene data show CDR1 as MNHNS and CDR2 as SASEGT. With 6 bases removed from V and 6 bases from J, the gap between germline ends came to 17 bases. This CDR3 contains 14 residues.

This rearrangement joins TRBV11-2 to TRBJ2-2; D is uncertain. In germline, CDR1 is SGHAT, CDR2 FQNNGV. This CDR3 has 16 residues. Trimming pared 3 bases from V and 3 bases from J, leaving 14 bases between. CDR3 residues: CASSFGGIPYTGELFF. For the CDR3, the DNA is TGTGCCAGCAGCTTTGGCGGCATTCCTTACACCGGGGAGCTGTTTTTT.

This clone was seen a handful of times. The CDR3 loop reads CASGGTGGYGYTF. The CDR3 DNA follows: TGTGCCAGCGGGGGGACAGGGGGCTATGGCTACACCTTC. The chain links TRBV2 to TRBJ1-2, with 11 bases lining up with TRBD1. The CDR3 is 13 residues long. The V and J ends lost 8 bases and 4 bases, in that order; junction bases with no gene match: 3. Per the germline V gene, CDR1 is SNHLY and CDR2 is FYNNEI.

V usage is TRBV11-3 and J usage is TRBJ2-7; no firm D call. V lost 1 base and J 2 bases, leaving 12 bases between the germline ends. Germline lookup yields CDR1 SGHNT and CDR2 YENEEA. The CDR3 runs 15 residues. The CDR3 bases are TGTGCCAGCAGCTTAGCGTCTCCAGTCACCTACGAGCAGTACTTC. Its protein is CASSLASPVTYEQYF. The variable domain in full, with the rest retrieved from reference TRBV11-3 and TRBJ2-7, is EAGVVQSPRYKIIEKKQPVAFWCNPISGHNTLYWYLQNLGQGPELLIRYENEEAVDDSQLPKDRFSAERLKGVDSTLKIQPAELGDSAVYLCASSLASPVTYEQYFGPGTRLTVT.

This CDR3 is CASSVKGGQPQHF. Here the CDR3 DNA reads TGTGCCAGTTCAGTCAAAGGAGGACAGCCCCAGCATTTT. The J gene is TRBJ1-5, the V gene TRBV6-1, with D unresolved. There are 13 residues in the CDR3. Trimming left V 9 bases short and J 7 bases short, with 16 bases between. Germline V lookup: CDR1 MNHNS, CDR2 SASEGT.

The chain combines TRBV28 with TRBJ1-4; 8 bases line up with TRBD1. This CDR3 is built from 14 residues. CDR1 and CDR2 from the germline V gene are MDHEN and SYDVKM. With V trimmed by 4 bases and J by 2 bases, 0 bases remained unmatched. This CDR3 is CASSSGGTNEKLFF. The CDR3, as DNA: TGTGCCAGCAGTTCAGGGGGCACTAATGAAAAACTGTTTTTT.

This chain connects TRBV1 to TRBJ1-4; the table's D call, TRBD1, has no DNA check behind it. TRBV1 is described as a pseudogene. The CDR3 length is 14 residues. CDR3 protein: CTSSQVQENEKLFF. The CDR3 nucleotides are TGCACCAGCAGCCAAGTACAGGAGAATGAAAAACTGTTTTTT.